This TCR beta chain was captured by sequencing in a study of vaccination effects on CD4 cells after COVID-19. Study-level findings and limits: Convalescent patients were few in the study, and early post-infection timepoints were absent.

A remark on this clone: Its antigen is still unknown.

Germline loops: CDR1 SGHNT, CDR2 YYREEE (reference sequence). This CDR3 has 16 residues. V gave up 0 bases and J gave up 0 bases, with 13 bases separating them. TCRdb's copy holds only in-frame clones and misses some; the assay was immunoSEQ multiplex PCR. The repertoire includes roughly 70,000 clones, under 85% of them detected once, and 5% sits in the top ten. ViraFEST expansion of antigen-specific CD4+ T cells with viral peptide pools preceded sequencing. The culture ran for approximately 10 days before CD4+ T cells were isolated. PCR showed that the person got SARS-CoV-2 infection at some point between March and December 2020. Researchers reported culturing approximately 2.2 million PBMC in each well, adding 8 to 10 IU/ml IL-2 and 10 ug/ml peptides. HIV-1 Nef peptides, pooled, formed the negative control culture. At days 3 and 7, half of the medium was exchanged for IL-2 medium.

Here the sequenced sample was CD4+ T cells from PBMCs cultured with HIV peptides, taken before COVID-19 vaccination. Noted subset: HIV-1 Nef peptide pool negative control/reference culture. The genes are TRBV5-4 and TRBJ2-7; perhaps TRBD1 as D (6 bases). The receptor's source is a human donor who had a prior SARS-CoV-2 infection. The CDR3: CASSLVGAGVSYEQYF. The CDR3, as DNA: TGTGCCAGCAGCTTGGTAGGGGCAGGGGTCTCCTACGAGCAGTACTTC.